The rows below give T cell receptor beta chains drawn from one sample of a study of T-cell memory formation after mild COVID-19. TCRdb redid the calling of the 5' RACE reads with MiXCR, one entry per CDR3 protein. The profile shows 180,000 or so distinct CDR3 sequences, roughly 11% of them singletons. Material: PBMCs or a T cell subset sorted from them (not recorded which). The source of these receptors is a man in his late teens or twenties who had mild COVID-19 (a few samples of this study predate the infection). Cell type and time point are not known. The CDR3 runs from the conserved cysteine through the conserved F or W. The order of the fields is V gene, D gene, clone size, J gene, CDR3 DNA, CDR3 protein. The D gene is left open where the match is weak. Part of the rows lack a size; the others show once, few, many or a class for expanded clones.

v_call: TRBV4-2
d_call: .
clone_size: .
j_call: TRBJ1-6
cdr3_nt: TGTGCCAGCAGTCTGGACAGACGAGAGATTAATTCACCCCTCCACTTT
cdr3_aa: CASSLDRREINSPLHF

v_call: TRBV27
d_call: TRBD2
clone_size: .
j_call: TRBJ2-1
cdr3_nt: TGTGCCAGCAAACGGGACTTAGCGGGGAATGAGCAGTTCTTC
cdr3_aa: CASKRDLAGNEQFF

v_call: TRBV4-3
d_call: .
clone_size: few
j_call: TRBJ1-5
cdr3_nt: TGCGCCAGCAGCCAAGGTTTCTTCGTGGGTCAGCCCCAGCATTTT
cdr3_aa: CASSQGFFVGQPQHF

v_call: TRBV20-1
d_call: .
clone_size: many
j_call: TRBJ2-5
cdr3_nt: TGCAGTGCTAGAGATAGTGCAGGGAGGTACCAAGAGACCCAGTACTTC
cdr3_aa: CSARDSAGRYQETQYF

v_call: TRBV6-1
d_call: .
clone_size: .
j_call: TRBJ2-5
cdr3_nt: TGTGCCAGCACCACCGACGGACGGAGGGAGGAAGAGACCCAGTACTTC
cdr3_aa: CASTTDGRREEETQYF

v_call: TRBV12-3/TRBV12-4
d_call: TRBD1
clone_size: .
j_call: TRBJ2-3
cdr3_nt: TGTGCCAGTCGCCCGGGACAGGGAGTAGATACGCAGTATTTT
cdr3_aa: CASRPGQGVDTQYF

v_call: TRBV12-3/TRBV12-4
d_call: .
clone_size: few
j_call: TRBJ1-5
cdr3_nt: TGTGCCAGCAGGTTAGGTGATCGGCCGCTGCAGCCCCAGCATTTT
cdr3_aa: CASRLGDRPLQPQHF

v_call: TRBV4-2
d_call: .
clone_size: few
j_call: TRBJ2-3
cdr3_nt: TGTGCCAGCAGCCCTTCGGTAATCTGGTCCACAGATACGCAGTATTTT
cdr3_aa: CASSPSVIWSTDTQYF

v_call: TRBV6-4
d_call: .
clone_size: few
j_call: TRBJ2-3
cdr3_nt: TGTGCCAGCAGTGACAACAGATACACAGATACGCAGTATTTT
cdr3_aa: CASSDNRYTDTQYF

v_call: TRBV4-2
d_call: .
clone_size: few
j_call: TRBJ2-3
cdr3_nt: TGTGCCAGCAGCCAAGGCAGGGTTAGCACAGATACGCAGTATTTT
cdr3_aa: CASSQGRVSTDTQYF

v_call: TRBV20-1
d_call: TRBD2
clone_size: few
j_call: TRBJ2-1
cdr3_nt: TGCAGTGCTTACGCCCTGCGGGGGGGCCGGAATGAGCAGTTCTTC
cdr3_aa: CSAYALRGGRNEQFF

v_call: TRBV5-1
d_call: .
clone_size: many
j_call: TRBJ2-1
cdr3_nt: TGCGCCAGCAGCTTGGGAGGGTCTTACAATGAGCAGTTCTTC
cdr3_aa: CASSLGGSYNEQFF

v_call: TRBV6-5
d_call: .
clone_size: many
j_call: TRBJ1-2
cdr3_nt: TGTGCCAGCAGTTACTCGATACAGATGGGCTACACCTTC
cdr3_aa: CASSYSIQMGYTF

v_call: TRBV6-5
d_call: .
clone_size: .
j_call: TRBJ1-6
cdr3_nt: TGTGCCAGCACTTTCGTTCAGGCTTATAATTCACCCCTCCACTTT
cdr3_aa: CASTFVQAYNSPLHF

v_call: TRBV27
d_call: .
clone_size: .
j_call: TRBJ2-2
cdr3_nt: TGTGCCAGCAGTTTGGAGGGCCCGAGGACCGGGGAGCTGTTTTTT
cdr3_aa: CASSLEGPRTGELFF

v_call: TRBV20-1
d_call: .
clone_size: once
j_call: TRBJ2-7
cdr3_nt: TGCAGTGCCGCCCGGGACTCCTACGAGCAGTACTTC
cdr3_aa: CSAARDSYEQYF

v_call: TRBV3-1
d_call: .
clone_size: .
j_call: TRBJ2-2
cdr3_nt: TGTGCCAGCAGCCGAACAGGGAACACCGGGGAGCTGTTTTTT
cdr3_aa: CASSRTGNTGELFF

v_call: TRBV6-4
d_call: .
clone_size: few
j_call: TRBJ2-1
cdr3_nt: TGTGCCAGCTCGCGGCGTGGGGGGCCAGTCAATGAGCAGTTCTTC
cdr3_aa: CASSRRGGPVNEQFF

v_call: TRBV9
d_call: .
clone_size: .
j_call: TRBJ2-1
cdr3_nt: TGTGCCAGCAGCCCGGGACTGATTTCCTACAATGAGCAGTTCTTC
cdr3_aa: CASSPGLISYNEQFF

v_call: TRBV20-1
d_call: .
clone_size: few
j_call: TRBJ2-3
cdr3_nt: TGCAGTGCGTCCGGACGATCTAGCACAGATACGCAGTATTTT
cdr3_aa: CSASGRSSTDTQYF

v_call: TRBV6-5
d_call: .
clone_size: few
j_call: TRBJ1-6
cdr3_nt: TGTGCCAGCAGTTATGCAGGGGTGAATTCACCCCTCCACTTT
cdr3_aa: CASSYAGVNSPLHF

v_call: TRBV2
d_call: .
clone_size: few
j_call: TRBJ2-3
cdr3_nt: TGTGCCACCCGCGCCCGGGCAGATACGCAGTATTTT
cdr3_aa: CATRARADTQYF

v_call: TRBV12-3/TRBV12-4
d_call: .
clone_size: few
j_call: TRBJ2-5
cdr3_nt: TGTGCCAGCAGTTTAGGGATTGGGACCCAGTACTTC
cdr3_aa: CASSLGIGTQYF

v_call: TRBV24-1
d_call: .
clone_size: .
j_call: TRBJ1-2
cdr3_nt: TGTGCCACCAGTGAAGGTAGAACAGAGTACACCTTC
cdr3_aa: CATSEGRTEYTF

v_call: TRBV5-1
d_call: TRBD1
clone_size: many
j_call: TRBJ1-1
cdr3_nt: TGCGCCAGCAGCTTGGGGGTTATCAGTGCCGGGACAGGGAGGACTGAAGCTTTCTTT
cdr3_aa: CASSLGVISAGTGRTEAFF

v_call: TRBV5-1
d_call: TRBD2
clone_size: many
j_call: TRBJ2-3
cdr3_nt: TGCGCCAGCAGCTTATCGACTAGCGGGGGCACAGATACGCAGTATTTT
cdr3_aa: CASSLSTSGGTDTQYF

v_call: TRBV7-2
d_call: .
clone_size: .
j_call: TRBJ1-1
cdr3_nt: TGTGCCAGCAGCGGCAGGTCGCCGAACACTGAAGCTTTCTTT
cdr3_aa: CASSGRSPNTEAFF

v_call: TRBV6-5
d_call: TRBD2
clone_size: .
j_call: TRBJ2-3
cdr3_nt: TGTGCCAGCACGGCTAGCGGGGGGGGTTCGGAAACGCAGTATTTT
cdr3_aa: CASTASGGGSETQYF

v_call: TRBV6-5
d_call: .
clone_size: few
j_call: TRBJ2-2
cdr3_nt: TGTGCCAGCAGTACGCCCACTAGACCCACCGGGGAGCTGTTTTTT
cdr3_aa: CASSTPTRPTGELFF

v_call: TRBV20-1
d_call: .
clone_size: .
j_call: TRBJ1-1
cdr3_nt: TGCAGTGCTAGAGAATCCCGCCGGAACACTGAAGCTTTCTTT
cdr3_aa: CSARESRRNTEAFF

v_call: TRBV5-5
d_call: .
clone_size: few
j_call: TRBJ2-5
cdr3_nt: TGTGCCAGCGAAAATGACGTGAGAGAGACCCAGTACTTC
cdr3_aa: CASENDVRETQYF

v_call: TRBV10-3
d_call: .
clone_size: few
j_call: TRBJ2-5
cdr3_nt: TGTGCCATAAGTGGCCGAGGAGAAAGGGAGACCCAGTACTTC
cdr3_aa: CAISGRGERETQYF

v_call: TRBV7-2
d_call: TRBD1
clone_size: few
j_call: TRBJ1-1
cdr3_nt: TGTGCCAGCAGCTGGACAGGGGTCCATGAAGCTTTCTTT
cdr3_aa: CASSWTGVHEAFF

v_call: TRBV5-1
d_call: .
clone_size: many
j_call: TRBJ2-7
cdr3_nt: TGCGCCAGCAGCTTGGGACTAGTCAACGAGCAGTACTTC
cdr3_aa: CASSLGLVNEQYF

v_call: TRBV7-2
d_call: .
clone_size: .
j_call: TRBJ2-7
cdr3_nt: TGTGCCAGCAGCTTAGGAGTAGGCTCCTACGAGCAGTACTTC
cdr3_aa: CASSLGVGSYEQYF

v_call: TRBV19
d_call: .
clone_size: .
j_call: TRBJ1-1
cdr3_nt: TGTGCCAGTAGAAACCAGGTGGCTCGAGAAGCTTTCTTT
cdr3_aa: CASRNQVAREAFF

v_call: TRBV9
d_call: TRBD1
clone_size: few
j_call: TRBJ1-1
cdr3_nt: TGTGCCAGCAGCCCATCGACAGGGGTGAACACTGAAGCTTTCTTT
cdr3_aa: CASSPSTGVNTEAFF

v_call: TRBV7-8
d_call: .
clone_size: many
j_call: TRBJ1-5
cdr3_nt: TGTGCCAGCAGCTTAGCGAACAGGGTGGTGGATCAGCCCCAGCATTTT
cdr3_aa: CASSLANRVVDQPQHF

v_call: TRBV18
d_call: TRBD1
clone_size: few
j_call: TRBJ1-1
cdr3_nt: TGTGCCAGCTCACCAGACAGGGGGGTGGTGAACACTGAAGCTTTCTTT
cdr3_aa: CASSPDRGVVNTEAFF

v_call: TRBV4-2
d_call: .
clone_size: few
j_call: TRBJ2-1
cdr3_nt: TGTGCCAGCAGCCATGCAGACAGTATTCCCTACAATGAGCAGTTCTTC
cdr3_aa: CASSHADSIPYNEQFF

v_call: TRBV4-2
d_call: TRBD2
clone_size: .
j_call: TRBJ2-5
cdr3_nt: TGTGCCAGCAGCCAAGAAAGGACTAGCGGGGGGCATCTGACCCAGTACTTC
cdr3_aa: CASSQERTSGGHLTQYF

v_call: TRBV12-3/TRBV12-4
d_call: .
clone_size: many
j_call: TRBJ1-1
cdr3_nt: TGTGCCAGCAGTTTAGCGAGGGGGGGCGGGACTGAAGCTTTCTTT
cdr3_aa: CASSLARGGGTEAFF

v_call: TRBV20-1
d_call: TRBD1
clone_size: .
j_call: TRBJ2-7
cdr3_nt: TGCAGTGCTCCCGGGACAGGGCAATACGAGCAGTACTTC
cdr3_aa: CSAPGTGQYEQYF

v_call: TRBV5-1
d_call: .
clone_size: few
j_call: TRBJ2-7
cdr3_nt: TGCGCCAGCAGCCCCAGGCATGGCTCCTACGAGCAGTACTTC
cdr3_aa: CASSPRHGSYEQYF

v_call: TRBV9
d_call: .
clone_size: .
j_call: TRBJ1-6
cdr3_nt: TGTGCCAGCAGCTCCCGGGCCTATTCACCCCTCCACTTT
cdr3_aa: CASSSRAYSPLHF

v_call: TRBV7-6
d_call: .
clone_size: .
j_call: TRBJ2-5
cdr3_nt: TGTGCCAGCAGCTTAAGAAGCCGGGAGGAGACCCAGTACTTC
cdr3_aa: CASSLRSREETQYF

v_call: TRBV6-6
d_call: .
clone_size: .
j_call: TRBJ2-7
cdr3_nt: TGTGCCAGCTTCGGAGGGCAGGGAGCCTACGAGCAGTACTTC
cdr3_aa: CASFGGQGAYEQYF

v_call: TRBV6-1
d_call: .
clone_size: .
j_call: TRBJ2-4
cdr3_nt: TGTGCCAGCAGTGGCGCTGTCCGGGGCCTAGCCAAAAACATTCAGTACTTC
cdr3_aa: CASSGAVRGLAKNIQYF

v_call: TRBV10-3
d_call: TRBD2
clone_size: .
j_call: TRBJ2-5
cdr3_nt: TGTGCCATCAACTCCGGGAGGCAAGAGACCCAGTACTTC
cdr3_aa: CAINSGRQETQYF

v_call: TRBV7-9
d_call: TRBD1
clone_size: .
j_call: TRBJ2-3
cdr3_nt: TGTGCCAGCAGCACCCGGACAGGGGGAACAGATACGCAGTATTTT
cdr3_aa: CASSTRTGGTDTQYF

v_call: TRBV15
d_call: .
clone_size: many
j_call: TRBJ2-5
cdr3_nt: TGTGCCACCAGTAGGGGAGAGACCCAGTACTTC
cdr3_aa: CATSRGETQYF

v_call: TRBV6-2/TRBV6-3
d_call: TRBD2
clone_size: many
j_call: TRBJ2-5
cdr3_nt: TGTGCCAGCAGTCCCCGGACTAGCGGGGTCCAGGAGACCCAGTACTTC
cdr3_aa: CASSPRTSGVQETQYF

v_call: TRBV6-2/TRBV6-3
d_call: .
clone_size: .
j_call: TRBJ2-7
cdr3_nt: TGTGCCAGCACTCCTGGGACCCCCTACGAGCAGTACTTC
cdr3_aa: CASTPGTPYEQYF